A single sample gave rise to the 17 T cell receptor beta chains below, sequenced in a study of blood T cell repertoires in COVID-19 (dated by TCRdb to 2020 to 2021). Libraries were constructed by the immunoSEQ multiplex PCR assay. The clones in this table, taken by TCRdb from immuneACCESS, are in-frame only. Not every clone is retained; where verified, under half of the shortfall comes from an unresolved V gene, and the cause of the rest is unknown. The sample table contains fewer than 150,000 clones; only one count was recorded for 87% of them. The top ten clonotypes cover roughly 30% of the sample. Input material: peripheral blood. The receptors originated from a woman in her sixties or seventies with acute or convalescent COVID-19.

The CDR3 sequence: CASSATTGMNTEAFF. DNA of the CDR3: TGTGCCAGCAGCGCCACTACAGGGATGAACACTGAAGCTTTCTTT. The chain carries TRBV9 and TRBJ1-1; the D gene is possibly TRBD1 (6 bases). The germline V gene has CDR1 SGDLS and CDR2 YYNGEE. The V end was cut by 3 bases, the J end by 0 bases, with 12 bases between. The CDR3 is 15 amino acids.

The J gene is TRBJ2-3, the V gene TRBV14; the match to TRBD2 covers 7 bases. CDR1 and CDR2 from the germline V gene are SGHDN and FVKESK. The J segment lost 2 bases and the V segment lost 4 bases, leaving 6 bases of the junction unmatched. This CDR3 has 15 residues. This CDR3 is CASSRPAGPTDTQYF. Here the CDR3 DNA reads TGTGCCAGCAGCCGGCCAGCGGGGCCCACAGATACGCAGTATTTT.

The chain couples TRBV5-4 to TRBJ1-4; D perhaps matches TRBD1 (6 bases). V was shortened by 3 bases and J by 6 bases, with 15 bases between the two germline ends. Germline-derived CDR1 and CDR2 are SGHNT and YYREEE (reference sequence). The CDR3 is 15 residues long. The CDR3 reads CASSSDLRGDEKLFF. In nucleotides, the CDR3 is TGTGCCAGCAGCTCAGACCTCAGGGGAGATGAAAAACTGTTTTTT.

The genes are TRBV4-1 and TRBJ2-1; perhaps TRBD2 as D (5 bases). The CDR3 has 14 residues. Germline CDR1 is MGHRA and CDR2 is YSYEKL. Trimming left V 2 bases short and J 8 bases short, with 13 bases between. CDR3 DNA sequence: TGCGCCAGCAGCCAAATCAACCTAGCAGATGAGCAGTTCTTC. This gives the protein CASSQINLADEQFF.

V usage is TRBV24-1 and J usage is TRBJ2-5; maybe TRBD1 (5 bases). The V gene's germline CDR1 is KGHDR and CDR2 SFDVKD. CDR3 length: 13 residues. V was clipped by 4 bases and J by 7 bases, with 12 bases between them. The CDR3: CATSEPGFGTQYF. The CDR3 coding sequence is TGTGCCACCAGTGAGCCAGGGTTTGGGACCCAGTACTTC.

The chain recombines TRBV15 with TRBJ2-3, with 10 bases identical to TRBD1. The CDR3 has 18 amino acids. V lost 3 bases to trimming and J lost 3 bases; unmatched junction nucleotides: 12. Germline V lookup: CDR1 LNHNV, CDR2 YYDKDF (reference sequence). The CDR3, as DNA: TGTGCCACCAGCAGGGCCATACGAGACAGGGGGCGAACAGATACGCAGTATTTT. Its protein is CATSRAIRDRGRTDTQYF.

This rearrangement joins TRBV7-9 to TRBJ1-2; D possibly corresponds to TRBD1 (5 bases). V was shortened by 0 bases and J by 2 bases, with 22 bases between the two germline ends. CDR1 and CDR2 (germline): SEHNR, FQNEAQ (reference sequence). The CDR3 has 19 amino acids. In DNA, the CDR3 is TGTGCCAGCAGCTTAGCAAGTCAGGGTATAGAATATTCAAACTATGGCTACACCTTC. This translates into CASSLASQGIEYSNYGYTF.

The sample holds a few counts of this clone. The chain links TRBV10-1 to TRBJ1-1, with D perhaps matching TRBD1 (5 bases). This CDR3 comprises 13 residues. V was pared by 6 bases and J by 4 bases, with 12 bases between. Germline V gives CDR1 WNHNN, CDR2 SYGVQD (reference sequence). CDR3 region: CASRSKRGTEAFF. CDR3 bases: TGCGCCAGCAGGAGCAAAAGGGGCACTGAAGCTTTCTTT.

The V gene is TRBV19, the J gene TRBJ1-6; 8 bases line up with TRBD1. Looked up from germline, CDR1 is LNHDA and CDR2 is SQIVND (reference sequence). This CDR3 has 14 residues. Losses at the gene ends were 4 bases for V and 9 bases for J; bases not matched to a gene: 5. In DNA, the CDR3 is TGTGCCAGTAGTACAGGGGGCAACACTTCACCCCTCCACTTT. It codes for CASSTGGNTSPLHF.

The chain links TRBV19 to TRBJ1-5; 8 bases map to TRBD1. Trimming removed 6 bases from V and 8 bases from J; junction bases left unmatched: 6. The CDR3 has 13 residues. Germline CDR1 is LNHDA and CDR2 is SQIVND (reference sequence). In DNA, the CDR3 is TGTGCCAGTAGGGAGCAGGGGGCAGAGCCCCAGCATTTT. Its translation: CASREQGAEPQHF.

This clone was observed a single time. The chain recombines TRBV2 with TRBJ2-3; D gene uncertain. This CDR3 has 14 amino acids. The V end lost 6 bases, the J end lost 2 bases, and 12 bases lay between the germline ends. CDR1 and CDR2 from the germline V gene are SNHLY and FYNNEI. The CDR3 region has the DNA TGTGCCAGCAGCCTCACTTCAAACACAGATACGCAGTATTTT. It encodes CASSLTSNTDTQYF.

V usage is TRBV7-9 and J usage is TRBJ2-5; D gene unclear. Trimming left V 5 bases short and J 5 bases short, with 6 bases between. The CDR3 spans 11 residues. CDR1 SEHNR and CDR2 FQNEAQ come from the germline V gene (reference sequence). The CDR3 spells CASSPGETQYF. CDR3 coding DNA: TGTGCCAGCAGCCCAGGCGAGACCCAGTACTTC. The whole variable domain, remainder taken from reference TRBV7-9 and TRBJ2-5, is DTGVSQNPRHKITKRGQNVTFRCDPISEHNRLYWYRQTLGQGPEFLTYFQNEAQLEKSRLLSDRFSAERPKGSFSTLEIQRTEQGDSAMYLCASSPGETQYFGPGTRLLVL.

This chain links TRBV4-1 with TRBJ1-1; a weak D match, TRBD1 (5 bases). The germline V gene encodes CDR1 MGHRA and CDR2 YSYEKL. V dropped 1 base and J dropped 1 base, with 10 bases sitting between them. The CDR3 runs 15 residues. Here the CDR3 reads CASSQAGHRNTEAFF. In nucleotides, the CDR3 is TGCGCCAGCAGCCAAGCTGGACACCGGAACACTGAAGCTTTCTTT.

The chain couples TRBV5-1 to TRBJ1-4; 7 bases agree with TRBD1. The V and J ends lost 1 base and 7 bases, in that order; junction bases with no gene match: 4. CDR3 size: 14 residues. The germline V gene encodes CDR1 SGHRS and CDR2 YFSETQ. CDR3 in amino acids: CASSLSQGGEKLFF. CDR3 nucleotide sequence: TGCGCCAGCAGCTTGAGCCAGGGGGGTGAAAAACTGTTTTTT.

This rearrangement joins TRBV6-2 or TRBV6-3 to TRBJ2-7; a possible D gene is TRBD1 (6 bases). V was trimmed by 5 bases and J by 5 bases, leaving 16 bases between them. The CDR3 is 14 amino acids. Per germline, CDR1 MNHEY and CDR2 SVGEGT. CDR3: CASSRQGRMDEQYF. As DNA, the CDR3 is TGTGCCAGCAGTAGGCAGGGGCGAATGGACGAGCAGTACTTC.

The genes are TRBV10-2 and TRBJ2-1, with TRBD2 matching over 7 bases. V shed 7 bases and J 2 bases; nucleotides not matched to a gene: 2. The length of the CDR3 is 13 residues. In germline, CDR1 is WSHSY, CDR2 SAAADI. Here the CDR3 reads CASMRGTYNEQFF. CDR3 DNA: TGCGCCAGCATGCGGGGGACCTACAATGAGCAGTTCTTC.

This chain links TRBV7-9 with TRBJ2-1; 14 bases are a match to TRBD2. This CDR3 has 15 residues. Germline trimming cut 1 base from V and 7 bases from J; bases unmatched to any gene: 0. The germline V gene encodes CDR1 SEHNR and CDR2 FQNEAQ (reference sequence). CDR3 sequence (DNA): TGTGCCAGCAGCTTAGGGACTAGCGGGGGGAATGAGCAGTTCTTC. Its translation: CASSLGTSGGNEQFF.